This T cell receptor (beta chain) stems from a study of blood T cell repertoires in COVID-19 (dated by TCRdb to 2018 to 2020). About the full investigation: Samples covering the acute and convalescent phases of COVID-19 were provided by collaborators in the United States, Italy and Spain. Where available, HLA class I and class II types were taken from metadata supplied by the sample provider and were not determined by assay-based typing. The dataset comprised deeply sampled blood TCRbeta repertoires from subjects exposed to, actively infected with, or recovered from COVID-19. The repertoires were made available in a free public database intended to serve as a resource for research on the immune response to SARS-CoV-2. Sample metadata almost always included a de-identified subject ID, COVID-19 status, age in years and sex. The material from the prospective study consisted of cDNA or gDNA derived from T cells, B-cell-depleted T cells, or PBMCs. Samples were obtained from the ongoing ImmuneRACE study (first 160 participants) and from 950 to 1,500 subjects provided by 6 global collaborators. Study-wide findings and limitations: Clinical and demographic metadata were provided uncurated, with the amount varying by source and participant.

Participants in the prospective study were aged roughly 18 to 90 years, lived in 24 United States geographic areas, and enrolled through a virtual design. Cohort assignment in the prospective study relied on participant-reported clinical history from a screening survey and a study questionnaire. Recovered participants in ImmuneRACE Cohort 3 were defined by two consecutive negative NP/OP PCR tests, clearance by a healthcare professional, or resolution of symptoms. Mobile phlebotomists in the prospective study collected whole blood, serum and a nasopharyngeal or oropharyngeal swab from every participant. Participants in the prospective study had the option to provide additional blood draws and questionnaires over an approximately 2-month period. Prospective study blood samples were shipped either frozen or at room temperature before DNA extraction. Points on this clone: Its antigen is currently not known. One base away there is no much larger clone; base qualities are not given.

TCRbeta CDR3 regions were amplified from genomic DNA by means of the immunoSEQ Assay, a bias-controlled multiplex PCR. Per the original workflow: The number of nucleated cells in each sample was estimated from the amplification of reference gene primers within the assay. To quantify the absolute abundance of each unique TCRbeta CDR3 rearrangement, sequence reads were collapsed and filtered. For each sample, productive Simpson clonality was calculated by taking the square root of Simpson's diversity index across productive rearrangements. Held by TCRdb, this immuneACCESS table contains in-frame sequences only and omits some clones. Under half of the omission traces to an unresolved V gene where checked; the cause of the rest is unknown. For V, J and clone size, that table is used; D and trimming come from the DNA. The sample data list 250,000 to 300,000 clones, and 70% to 90% of these were observed just once. Of the sample, around 15% is held by the ten largest clones.

V is clipped by 6 bases and J by 1 base, and the sequence between their germline boundaries is 6 bases long. CDR3 length: 12 amino acids, cysteine to phenylalanine. Of all the DNA, just the CDR3 is kept, 36 bases in frame from base 1. Looking up the germline V gene (reference sequence) yields CDR1 LGHDT and CDR2 YNNKEL. The receptor chain draws on TRBV3-1 (or the pseudogene TRBV3-2) and TRBJ1-2; the D gene cannot be named for sure. Sequencing used PBMCs or T cells enriched from blood (not recorded which). The source is a young man who had recovered from COVID-19. The DNA reads TGTGCCAGCAGTCGTTTTAACTATGGCTACACCTTC. Its translation reads: CASSRFNYGYTF.